This T cell receptor beta chain emerged from a study of spatial heterogeneity in lung cancer. As for the study in general: More beta-chain than alpha-chain sequences were consistently detected.

The CDR3 extends over 18 amino acids. Deletions cut 1 base from V and 2 bases from J, with 15 bases between. CDR1 and CDR2 from the germline V gene are SGHTA and FQGNSA. Indicated time point: blood at routine non-recurrence follow-up after resection. TCRdb re-called the 5' RACE reads with MiXCR, one entry per CDR3 protein. Of 39,000 or so distinct CDR3 sequences in the sample, roughly 10% were seen once. This clonotype was obtained from a female donor with early-stage non-small cell lung cancer. The sequencing used PBMCs, collected at follow-up. V is TRBV7-2 and J is TRBJ2-6, with TRBD2 as a possible D gene (6 bases). The CDR3 protein is CASSLEGLWETGANVLTF. DNA of the CDR3: TGTGCCAGCAGCTTAGAGGGACTTTGGGAAACTGGGGCCAACGTCCTGACTTTC.